Listed below are T cell receptor beta chains from one sample, sequenced in a study of T cell responses to AZD1222 COVID-19 vaccine. Assay: immunoSEQ multiplex PCR; the TCRdb copy retains only in-frame clones and omits some. The repertoire includes roughly 100,000 clones, 89% of them detected once, and 35% to 50% sits in the top ten. Sequenced material: peripheral blood, taken 28 days after the second AZD1222 dose. The receptors originated from an adult who received the AZD1222 COVID-19 vaccine. Both conserved end residues are part of each CDR3. The D gene is left open where the match is weak. Not every row has a clone size; where given, it reads once, few, many or a size class.

d_call	v_call	clone_size	j_call	cdr3_aa	cdr3_nt
TRBD1	TRBV28	once	TRBJ1-2	CASSVTGGQTYGYTF	TGTGCCAGCAGCGTTACAGGGGGCCAGACCTATGGCTACACCTTC
NA	TRBV6-1	NA	TRBJ2-1	CASSEAGLGEQFF	TGTGCCAGCAGTGAAGCCGGGTTAGGTGAGCAGTTCTTC
NA	TRBV29-1	NA	TRBJ1-1	CSVGGAGLNTEAFF	TGCAGCGTTGGAGGGGCAGGGTTGAACACTGAAGCTTTCTTT
NA	TRBV12-3/TRBV12-4	NA	TRBJ1-5	CASSQRPHQPQHF	TGTGCCAGCAGCCAAAGACCCCATCAGCCCCAGCATTTT
NA	TRBV19	NA	TRBJ1-2	CASNRVGGDYGYTF	TGTGCCAGTAATAGAGTCGGGGGAGACTATGGCTACACCTTC
TRBD2	TRBV4-3	NA	TRBJ2-7	CASSQDWTSAYEQYF	TGCGCCAGCAGCCAAGATTGGACTAGCGCCTACGAGCAGTACTTC
TRBD2	TRBV9	NA	TRBJ2-1	CASSETSGRNNEQFF	TGTGCCAGCAGCGAAACTAGCGGGAGAAACAATGAGCAGTTCTTC
NA	TRBV3-1/TRBV3-2	NA	TRBJ1-4	CASSRAGFYEKLFF	TGTGCCAGCAGCCGCGCAGGGTTTTATGAAAAACTGTTTTTT
NA	TRBV28	NA	TRBJ1-5	CASSRGQFNQPQHF	TGTGCCAGCAGCCGCGGACAGTTTAATCAGCCCCAGCATTTT
NA	TRBV18	NA	TRBJ2-2	CASSGTNTGELFF	TGTGCCAGCTCAGGGACAAACACCGGGGAGCTGTTTTTT
NA	TRBV7-2	NA	TRBJ2-2	CASSSIAPAGELFF	TGTGCCAGCAGCTCTATCGCACCCGCCGGGGAGCTGTTTTTT
TRBD2	TRBV4-2	NA	TRBJ2-3	CASSQAPLAGGPDTQYF	TGTGCCAGCAGCCAAGCCCCCCTAGCGGGAGGGCCAGATACGCAGTATTTT
TRBD1	TRBV29-1	NA	TRBJ1-2	CSDDSTGDGGYTF	TGCAGCGACGATAGTACAGGGGACGGTGGCTACACCTTC
NA	TRBV6-5	NA	TRBJ1-2	CASSYDLNYYGYTF	TGTGCCAGCAGTTACGACCTAAACTACTATGGCTACACCTTC
NA	TRBV18	NA	TRBJ2-7	CASSRSDRWSEYEQYF	TGTGCCAGCTCACGGAGTGATAGGTGGTCCGAGTACGAGCAGTACTTC
NA	TRBV19	NA	TRBJ1-1	CASSTTVNTEAFF	TGTGCCAGTAGTACTACTGTGAACACTGAAGCTTTCTTT
TRBD1	TRBV5-6	NA	TRBJ2-5	CASSLGQGVETQYF	TGTGCCAGCAGCTTAGGACAGGGGGTCGAGACCCAGTACTTC
TRBD2	TRBV20-1	NA	TRBJ2-2	CSASFSGRATGELFF	TGCAGTGCTAGTTTTAGCGGGAGGGCCACCGGGGAGCTGTTTTTT
TRBD2	TRBV3-1/TRBV3-2	NA	TRBJ2-7	CASSQPGTSGTYEQYF	TGTGCCAGCAGCCAACCAGGGACTAGCGGGACTTACGAGCAGTACTTC
NA	TRBV7-2	NA	TRBJ2-3	CASSSYQGSSDTQYF	TGTGCCAGCAGCTCCTACCAGGGGAGTTCAGATACGCAGTATTTT
NA	TRBV6-5	NA	TRBJ1-4	CASSNYRLGGEKLFF	TGTGCCAGCAGTAATTACAGGTTGGGGGGTGAAAAACTGTTTTTT
NA	TRBV27	NA	TRBJ2-7	CASSLSSAGWRHEQYF	TGTGCCAGCAGTTTATCGTCGGCAGGGTGGCGTCACGAGCAGTACTTC
NA	TRBV10-3	NA	TRBJ1-2	CAIRGPLNYGYTF	TGTGCCATCAGAGGTCCCCTTAACTATGGCTACACCTTC
TRBD1	TRBV7-8	once	TRBJ1-1	CASSLRTGKEALTEAFF	TGTGCCAGCAGCCTCCGGACAGGGAAAGAAGCACTCACTGAAGCTTTCTTT
NA	TRBV19	NA	TRBJ1-2	CASSMTAYGYTF	TGTGCCAGTAGTATGACGGCTTATGGCTACACCTTC